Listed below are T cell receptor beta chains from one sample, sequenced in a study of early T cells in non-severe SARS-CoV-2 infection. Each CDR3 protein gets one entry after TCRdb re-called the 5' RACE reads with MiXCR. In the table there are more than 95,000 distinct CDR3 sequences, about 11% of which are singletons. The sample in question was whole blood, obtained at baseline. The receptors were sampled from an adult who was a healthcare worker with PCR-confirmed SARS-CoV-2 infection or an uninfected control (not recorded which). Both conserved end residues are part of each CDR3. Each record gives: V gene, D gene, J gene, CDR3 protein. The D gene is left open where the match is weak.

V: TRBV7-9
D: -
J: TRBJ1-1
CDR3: CASSSGLENTEAFF

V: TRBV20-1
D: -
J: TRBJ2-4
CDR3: CSAQLAKNIQYF

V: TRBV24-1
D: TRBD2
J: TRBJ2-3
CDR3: CATSAKTSGTSTDTQYF

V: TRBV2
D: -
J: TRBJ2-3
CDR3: CASSALTSSGTDTQYF

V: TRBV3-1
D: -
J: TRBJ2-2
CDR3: CASSQDLGPGELFF

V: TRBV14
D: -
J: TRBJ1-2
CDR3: CASSQLPGAGYTF

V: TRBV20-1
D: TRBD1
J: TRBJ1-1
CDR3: CSAIDRVLNTEAFF

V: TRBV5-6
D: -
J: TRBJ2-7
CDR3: CASSYLAPGEQYF

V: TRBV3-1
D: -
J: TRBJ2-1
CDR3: CASSQDGGWSEQFF

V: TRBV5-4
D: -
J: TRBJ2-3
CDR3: CASSAGAITDTQYF

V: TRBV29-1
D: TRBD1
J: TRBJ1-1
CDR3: CSSARDRGHWGAFF

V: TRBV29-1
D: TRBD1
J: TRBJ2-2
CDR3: CSGGQLSGELFF

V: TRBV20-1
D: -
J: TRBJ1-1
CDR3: CSARDLSNTEAFF

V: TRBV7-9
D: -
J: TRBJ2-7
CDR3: CASSLGHLAYEQYF

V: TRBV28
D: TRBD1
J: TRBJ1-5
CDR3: CASTRRAGGFQPQHF

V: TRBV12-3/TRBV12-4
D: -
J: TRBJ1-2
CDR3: CASSLAANYGYTF

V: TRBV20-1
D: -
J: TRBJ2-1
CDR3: CSARDPETSSYNEQFF

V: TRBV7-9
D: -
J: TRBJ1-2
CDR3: CASSIQTDGYTF

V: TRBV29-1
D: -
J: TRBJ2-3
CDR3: CSVVERLTDTQYF

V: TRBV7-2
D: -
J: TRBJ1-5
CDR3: CASSESLDGGANQPQHF

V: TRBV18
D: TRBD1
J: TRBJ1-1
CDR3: CASSPDRRNTEAFF

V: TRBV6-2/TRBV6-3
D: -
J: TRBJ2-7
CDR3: CASGFTYEQYF

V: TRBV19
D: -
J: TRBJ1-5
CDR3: CASAGQNSNQPQHF

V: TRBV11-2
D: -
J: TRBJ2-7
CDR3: CASSLHLDYEQYF

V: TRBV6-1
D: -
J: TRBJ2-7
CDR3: CASSGQATSSYEQYF

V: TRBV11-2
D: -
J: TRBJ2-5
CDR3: CASSPQGRQTQYF

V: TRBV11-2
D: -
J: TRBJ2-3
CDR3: CASSLGLLGGSTDTQYF

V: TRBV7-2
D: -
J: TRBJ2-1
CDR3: CASSFPLGAANNEQFF

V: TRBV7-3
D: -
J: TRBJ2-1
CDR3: CASSLLRAQNNEQFF

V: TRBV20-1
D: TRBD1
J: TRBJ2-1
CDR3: CSAKVSSGGYNEQFF

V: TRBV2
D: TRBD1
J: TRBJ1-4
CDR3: CASSVSRDRKTNEKLFF

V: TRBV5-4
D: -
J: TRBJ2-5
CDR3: CASSLGETPRGTQYF

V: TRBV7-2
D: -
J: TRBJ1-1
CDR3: CASSLDTGTEAFF

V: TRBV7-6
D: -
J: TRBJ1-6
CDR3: CASSLGTGINSPLHF

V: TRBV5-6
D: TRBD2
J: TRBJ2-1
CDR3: CASSSIGLAGNNEQFF

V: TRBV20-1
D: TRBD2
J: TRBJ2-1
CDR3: CSARRTSGYNEQFF

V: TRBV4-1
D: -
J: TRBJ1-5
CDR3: CASSQGRGGNQPQHF

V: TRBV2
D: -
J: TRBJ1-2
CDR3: CASSESTRGNYGYTF

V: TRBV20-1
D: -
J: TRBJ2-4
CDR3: CSATSIPPPGTLAKNIQYF

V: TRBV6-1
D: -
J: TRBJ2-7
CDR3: CASRQVSYEQYF

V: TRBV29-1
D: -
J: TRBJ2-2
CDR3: CSVAGPLNTGELFF

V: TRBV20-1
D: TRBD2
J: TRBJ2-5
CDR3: CSASKREVETQYF

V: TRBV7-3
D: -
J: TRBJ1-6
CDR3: CAIRALQLDDSPLHF

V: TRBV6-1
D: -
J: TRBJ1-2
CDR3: CASSEPQGRHFTF

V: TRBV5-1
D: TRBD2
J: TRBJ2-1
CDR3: CASSYGTSYNEQFF

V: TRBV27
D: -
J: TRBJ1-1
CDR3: CASMKGLGEAFF

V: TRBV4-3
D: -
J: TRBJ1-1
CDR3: CASSQDVRGAEVFF

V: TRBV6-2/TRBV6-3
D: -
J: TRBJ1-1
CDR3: CASTHFFDRRETEAFF

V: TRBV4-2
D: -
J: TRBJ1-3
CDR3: CASSQVQVEVVNTIYF

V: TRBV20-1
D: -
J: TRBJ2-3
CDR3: CSAPQGGNADTQYF

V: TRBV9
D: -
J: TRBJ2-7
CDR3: CASSVAGAPTEQYF